This TCR beta chain was obtained from a study of shared clonotypes between healthy human individuals (dated by TCRdb to 2019 to 2021). Concerning the study at large: The cohort included three men and two women between 18 and 49 years of age. To estimate repertoire size and how much clonotypes are shared between individuals, the study performed deep sequencing of blood TCR repertoires from 4 to 6 healthy adults. Per donor, three plates each were used for CD4 naive and CD4 memory, two for CD8 naive, and one for CD8 memory. To increase sequencing depth and limit assay-specific biases, TCR repertoire library preparation and sequencing were carried out by different laboratories using diverse techniques. Between about 0.94 and 8.9 billion PBMCs per donor were obtained by leukapheresis.

Healthy HIV-negative adults with no recently reported acute infections or vaccinations were included as donors. Every donor was a Caucasian adult living in Nashville, Tennessee, USA. Magnetic negative selection was used to enrich CD4+ T cells, after which naive cells were positively selected on CD45RA and the negative fraction became the memory subset. Blood was collected by leukapheresis, and PBMCs were isolated by Ficoll-Histopaque density gradient centrifugation and then cryopreserved in liquid nitrogen vapor phase. Analytical flow cytometry was used to check the purity and quantity of each magnetically sorted T cell population. From each sorted fraction, genomic DNA was isolated and quantified by UV absorbance on a Nanodrop 2000c. Notes on this clone: Its antigen is unknown. One base away there is no much larger clone; base qualities are not given.

Points the paper makes about the study in general: Compared with non-shared clonotypes, the clonotypes found in all four sorted-subset donors had higher generation probabilities. Sampling was limited to blood, and TCR repertoires in tissue likely differ from TCR repertoires in blood. Across four donors, approximately 4.9% of naive CD4, roughly 3.3% of naive CD8, 2% to 2.5% of memory CD4, and approximately 0.4% of memory CD8 clonotypes were shared. Because the study included a small number of donors, the genetic and exposure-history diversity represented was limited. Estimated clonotype richness was generally larger for naive than for memory subsets. Even with the large sequencing depth, rarefaction of the sorted-subset datasets indicated that sequencing was incomplete. Pairwise subsampling indicated that sequencing depth was expected to affect the degree of clonotype sharing among donors.

Using the deep immunoSEQ assay, multiplex PCR amplified TCR CDR3 regions from genomic DNA. For each cell subset, the extracted genomic DNA was distributed evenly across all wells of several immunoSEQ 96-well plates, and each plate served as one replicate. For sorted subsets, about 200 ng genomic DNA, equal to tens of thousands of T cell genomes, was loaded into each replicate PCR. The purified libraries were quantified using a Qubit 3.0 fluorometer, sized with a Bioanalyzer 2100, and then quantified again using the KAPA Library Quantification kit. Each immunoSEQ 96-well plate was sequenced on its own single-read 150-cycle Illumina NextSeq 550 flow cell. Per the authors' processing: The immunoSEQ output contained only junctional sequences without quality scores, so filtering could not match that applied to full-length reads. Sequences were annotated with PyIR, a Python wrapper for IgBLAST v1.9, using IMGT germline references to assign V/J genes and CDR3. Reads were removed for weak V/J assignments (E-value above 1e-6), missing CDR3, stop codons, out-of-frame junctions, or ambiguous translated residues. A V3J clonotype was defined by an identical inferred V gene, J gene, and CDR3 amino acid sequence. The percentage overlap between two repertoires was calculated by dividing the number of shared unique clonotypes by the size of the smaller repertoire. Repertoire richness was assessed with RTK rarefaction, the Chao1 estimator, and Recon v2.1 estimates of unobserved clonotypes. Generation probabilities were computed with OLGA for all TCRbeta clonotypes obtained by the gDNA method from several donors. Held by TCRdb, this immuneACCESS table contains in-frame sequences only and omits some clones. Under half of the omission traces to an unresolved V gene where checked; the cause of the rest is unknown. V and J calls and clone size are copied from that table; D and trimming were computed from the DNA. The sample data list a few million clones, and roughly nine tenths of these were observed just once. The biggest ten clones account for over 0.12% of the sample.

At the junction V is shortened by 2 bases and J by 2 bases, with 13 bases in between. The CDR1 and CDR2 encoded by the germline V gene are MNHNS and SASEGT. The CDR3 measures 15 amino acids from cysteine to phenylalanine. Of the read, only the CDR3 DNA is kept; its 45 bases are in frame from base 1. This chain joins TRBV6-1 to TRBJ2-7; matching of 7 bases hints at TRBD2 as the D gene. This receptor was taken from a man between 18 and 35 years old in good health. The source material was naive CD4+ T cells sorted from blood. Per the publication, the cell subset or site label means: CD45RA+ positively selected. The encoded CDR3 is CASSERGGSPYEQYF. The sequenced DNA is TGTGCCAGCAGTGAAAGGGGGGGCTCTCCCTACGAGCAGTACTTC.